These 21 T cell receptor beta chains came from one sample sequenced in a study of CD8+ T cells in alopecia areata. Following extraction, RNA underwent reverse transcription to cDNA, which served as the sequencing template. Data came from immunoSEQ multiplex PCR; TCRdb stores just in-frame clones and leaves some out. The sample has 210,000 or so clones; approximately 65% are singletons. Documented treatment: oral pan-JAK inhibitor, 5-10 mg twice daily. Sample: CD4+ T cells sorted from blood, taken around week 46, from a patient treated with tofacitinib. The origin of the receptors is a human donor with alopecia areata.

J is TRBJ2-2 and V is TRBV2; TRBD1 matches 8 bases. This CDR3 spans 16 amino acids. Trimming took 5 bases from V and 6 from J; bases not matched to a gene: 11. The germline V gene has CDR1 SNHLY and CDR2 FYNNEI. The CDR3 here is CASSPGTGRGSGELFF. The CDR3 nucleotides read TGTGCCAGCAGTCCTGGGACAGGTCGTGGGTCCGGGGAGCTGTTTTTT.

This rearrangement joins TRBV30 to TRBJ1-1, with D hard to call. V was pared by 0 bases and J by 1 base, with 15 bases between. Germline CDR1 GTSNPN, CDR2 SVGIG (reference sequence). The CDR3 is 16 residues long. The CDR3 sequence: CAWSVPGLASNTEAFF. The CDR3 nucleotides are TGTGCCTGGAGTGTACCCGGACTCGCTTCGAACACTGAAGCTTTCTTT.

The CDR3 loop reads CATSRQGTGELFF. CDR3 DNA sequence: TGTGCCACCAGCAGGCAGGGGACCGGGGAGCTGTTTTTT. The V call is TRBV15, the J call TRBJ2-2; TRBD1 might be the D (6 bases). Trimming took 3 bases from V and 5 from J, leaving 7 bases between them. Germline V gives CDR1 LNHNV, CDR2 YYDKDF (reference sequence). The CDR3 runs to 13 residues.

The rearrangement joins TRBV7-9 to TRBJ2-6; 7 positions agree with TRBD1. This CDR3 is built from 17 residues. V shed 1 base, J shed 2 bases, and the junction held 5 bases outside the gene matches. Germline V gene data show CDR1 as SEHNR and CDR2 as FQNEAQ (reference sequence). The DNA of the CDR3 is TGTGCCAGCAGCTTAGGGACAGGAGCTGCTGGGGCCAACGTCCTGACTTTC. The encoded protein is CASSLGTGAAGANVLTF.

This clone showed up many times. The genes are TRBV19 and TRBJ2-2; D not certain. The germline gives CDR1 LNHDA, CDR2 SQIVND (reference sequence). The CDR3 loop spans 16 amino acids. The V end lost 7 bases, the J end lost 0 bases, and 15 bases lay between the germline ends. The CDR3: CASTKNRAANTGELFF. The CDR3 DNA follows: TGTGCCAGTACTAAAAACCGGGCGGCGAACACCGGGGAGCTGTTTTTT.

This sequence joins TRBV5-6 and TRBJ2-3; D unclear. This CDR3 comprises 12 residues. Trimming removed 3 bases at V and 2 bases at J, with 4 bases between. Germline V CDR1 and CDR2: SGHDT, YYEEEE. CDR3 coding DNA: TGTGCCAGCAGCTCGCTCACAGATACGCAGTATTTT. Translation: CASSSLTDTQYF.

As DNA, the CDR3 is TGTGCCACCAGCAGAGATGGGCGGATAAATGAAAAACTGTTTTTT. As protein: CATSRDGRINEKLFF. This chain uses TRBV15 with TRBJ1-4; D not resolved. This CDR3 spans 15 amino acids. V was shortened by 0 bases and J by 5 bases, with 10 bases between the two germline ends. Looked up from germline, CDR1 is LNHNV and CDR2 is YYDKDF (reference sequence).

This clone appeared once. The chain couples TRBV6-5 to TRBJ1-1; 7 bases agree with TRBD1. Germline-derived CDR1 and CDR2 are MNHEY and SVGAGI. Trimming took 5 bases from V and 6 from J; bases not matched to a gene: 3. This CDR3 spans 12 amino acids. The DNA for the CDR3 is TGTGCCAGCAGTCAAGGGGGCGCTGAAGCTTTCTTT. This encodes CASSQGGAEAFF.

CDR3 sequence reads: CAWARDTIYEQYF. The DNA of the CDR3 is TGTGCCTGGGCCCGGGATACCATCTACGAGCAGTACTTC. This chain uses TRBV30 with TRBJ2-7; a weak D match, TRBD2 (5 bases). This CDR3 region has 13 residues. Deletions cut 5 bases from V and 3 bases from J, with 14 bases between. Germline loops: CDR1 GTSNPN, CDR2 SVGIG (reference sequence). Full variable domain (rest looked up from reference TRBV30 and TRBJ2-7): SQTIHQWPATLVQPVGSPLSLECTVEGTSNPNLYWYRQAAGRGLQLLFYSVGIGQISSEVPQNLSASRPQDRQFILSSKKLLLSDSGFYLCAWARDTIYEQYFGPGTRLTVT.

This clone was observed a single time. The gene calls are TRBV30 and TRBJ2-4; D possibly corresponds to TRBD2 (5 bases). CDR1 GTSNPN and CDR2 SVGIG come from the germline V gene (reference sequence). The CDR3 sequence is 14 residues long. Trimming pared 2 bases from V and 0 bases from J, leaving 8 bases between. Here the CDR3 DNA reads TGTGCCTGGAGTACACGGGGAGCCAAAAACATTCAGTACTTC. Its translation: CAWSTRGAKNIQYF.

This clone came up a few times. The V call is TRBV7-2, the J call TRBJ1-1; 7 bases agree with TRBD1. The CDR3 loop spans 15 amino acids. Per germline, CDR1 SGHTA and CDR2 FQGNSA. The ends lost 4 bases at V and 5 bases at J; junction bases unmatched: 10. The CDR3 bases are TGTGCCAGCAGCTCCTCGACAGGGCGGAGGACTGAAGCTTTCTTT. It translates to CASSSSTGRRTEAFF.

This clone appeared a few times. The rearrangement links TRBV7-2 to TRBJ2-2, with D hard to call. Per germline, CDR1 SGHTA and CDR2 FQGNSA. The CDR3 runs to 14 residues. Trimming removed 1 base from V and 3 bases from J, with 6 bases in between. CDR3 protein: CASSLGSDTGELFF. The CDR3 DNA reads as TGTGCCAGCAGCTTAGGGTCTGACACCGGGGAGCTGTTTTTT.

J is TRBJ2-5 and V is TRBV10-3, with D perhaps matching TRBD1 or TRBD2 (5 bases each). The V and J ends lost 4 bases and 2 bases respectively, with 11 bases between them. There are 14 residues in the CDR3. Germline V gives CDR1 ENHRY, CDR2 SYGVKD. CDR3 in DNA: TGTGCCATCAGTGGAAGAGGGGTTCAAGAGACCCAGTACTTC. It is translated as CAISGRGVQETQYF.

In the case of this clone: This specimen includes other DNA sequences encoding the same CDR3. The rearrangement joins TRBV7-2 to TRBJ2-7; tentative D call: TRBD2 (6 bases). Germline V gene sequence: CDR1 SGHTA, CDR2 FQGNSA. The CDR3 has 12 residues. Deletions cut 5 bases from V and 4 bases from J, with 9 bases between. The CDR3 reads CASSLSGYEQYF. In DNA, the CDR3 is TGTGCCAGCAGCCTCAGCGGGTACGAGCAGTACTTC.

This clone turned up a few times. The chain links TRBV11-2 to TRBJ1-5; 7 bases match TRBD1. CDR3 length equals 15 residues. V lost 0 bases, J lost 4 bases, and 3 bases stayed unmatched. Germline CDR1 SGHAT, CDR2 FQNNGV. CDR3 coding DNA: TGTGCCAGCAGCTTAGAACAGGGGCCGAATCAGCCCCAGCATTTT. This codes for CASSLEQGPNQPQHF.

The CDR3 DNA reads TGCAGCGTTGTGAGGGGTGGCTCCTACAATGAGCAGTTCTTC. It yields the protein CSVVRGGSYNEQFF. The chain uses TRBV29-1 and TRBJ2-1; D may match TRBD1 or TRBD2 (5 bases each). Germline V CDR1 and CDR2: SQVTM, ANQGSEA. This CDR3 comprises 14 residues. With 4 bases removed from V and 0 bases from J, the gap between germline ends came to 10 bases.

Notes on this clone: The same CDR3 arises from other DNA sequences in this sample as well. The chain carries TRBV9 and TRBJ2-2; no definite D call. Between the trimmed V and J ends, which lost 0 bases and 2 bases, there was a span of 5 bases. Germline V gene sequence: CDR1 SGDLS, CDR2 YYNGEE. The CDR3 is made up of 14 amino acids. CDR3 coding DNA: TGTGCCAGCAGCGTAGCTTCAAACACCGGGGAGCTGTTTTTT. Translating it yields CASSVASNTGELFF.

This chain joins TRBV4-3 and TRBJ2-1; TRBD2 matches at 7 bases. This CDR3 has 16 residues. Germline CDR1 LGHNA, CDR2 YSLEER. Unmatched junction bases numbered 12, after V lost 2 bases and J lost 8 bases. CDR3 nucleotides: TGCGCCAGCAGCCAACAACTTAACTCGGGGGGTCATGAGCAGTTCTTC. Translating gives CASSQQLNSGGHEQFF.

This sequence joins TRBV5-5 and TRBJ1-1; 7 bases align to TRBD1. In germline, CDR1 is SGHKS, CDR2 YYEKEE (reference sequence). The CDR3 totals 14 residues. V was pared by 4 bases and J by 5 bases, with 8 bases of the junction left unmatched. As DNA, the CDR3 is TGTGCCAGCAGCCAATCGACAGGGCGGACTGAAGCTTTCTTT. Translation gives CASSQSTGRTEAFF.

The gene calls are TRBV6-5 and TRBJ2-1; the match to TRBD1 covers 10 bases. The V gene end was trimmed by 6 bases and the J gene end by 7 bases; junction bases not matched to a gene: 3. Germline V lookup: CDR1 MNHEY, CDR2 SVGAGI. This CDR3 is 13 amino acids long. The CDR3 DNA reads TGTGCCAGCAGGGGACAGGGGCGAAATGAGCAGTTCTTC. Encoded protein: CASRGQGRNEQFF.

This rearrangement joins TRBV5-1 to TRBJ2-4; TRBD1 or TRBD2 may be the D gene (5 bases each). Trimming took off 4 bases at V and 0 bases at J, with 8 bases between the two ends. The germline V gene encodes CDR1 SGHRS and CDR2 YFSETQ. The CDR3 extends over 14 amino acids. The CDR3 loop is CASSPGTAKNIQYF. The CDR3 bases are TGCGCCAGCAGCCCCGGGACAGCCAAAAACATTCAGTACTTC.